This entry lists 22 T cell receptor beta chains sequenced from one sample in a study of T cell responses to AZD1222 COVID-19 vaccine. TCRdb's copy holds only in-frame clones and misses some; the assay was immunoSEQ multiplex PCR. The sample shows around 110,000 clones, more than 70% of them seen only once. Here the sequenced sample was peripheral blood, taken on day 0 of AZD1222 vaccination. The receptors were sampled from an adult in good health.

The rearrangement links TRBV5-1 to TRBJ2-5; maybe TRBD2 (7 bases). CDR3 length equals 14 residues. Germline assignment: CDR1 SGHRS and CDR2 YFSETQ. V lost 4 bases to trimming and J lost 4 bases, with 14 bases between them. The CDR3 coding sequence is TGCGCCAGCAGCCTATCCGGGGGGCGAGAGACCCAGTACTTC. It is translated as CASSLSGGRETQYF. The whole variable domain, remainder taken from reference TRBV5-1 and TRBJ2-5, is KAGVTQTPRYLIKTRGQQVTLSCSPISGHRSVSWYQQTPGQGLQFLFEYFSETQRNKGNFPGRFSGRQFSNSRSEMNVSTLELGDSALYLCASSLSGGRETQYFGPGTRLLVL.

The chain has TRBV27 and TRBJ2-7, with D tentatively TRBD1 (5 bases). Deletions cut 4 bases from V and 1 base from J, with 20 bases between. Germline V CDR1 and CDR2: MNHEY, SMNVEV (reference sequence). The CDR3 length is 17 residues. This CDR3 is CASSSPFQGSYSYEQYF. For the CDR3, the DNA is TGTGCCAGCAGTTCCCCTTTCCAGGGTTCTTATTCCTACGAGCAGTACTTC.

Points on this clone: The junction shows a germline mismatch at one end, possibly a read error. Written as DNA, the CDR3 is TGCGCCAGCAGCACCCGACAGGGGATGAACAATGAAGCTTTCTTT. It translates to CASSTRQGMNNEAFF. This chain connects TRBV4-1 to TRBJ1-1; 8 bases agree with TRBD1. Germline V gives CDR1 MGHRA, CDR2 YSYEKL. The CDR3 is 15 residues long.

This chain links TRBV28 with TRBJ2-1; maybe TRBD1 (6 bases). This CDR3 spans 12 amino acids. CDR1 and CDR2 (germline): MDHEN, SYDVKM. V was trimmed by 1 base and J by 15 bases, leaving 13 bases between them. The CDR3 is CASSLSNRAPFF. The CDR3 bases are TGTGCCAGCAGTTTATCTAACAGGGCACCGTTCTTC.

This clone was recorded only once. The gene calls are TRBV28 and TRBJ1-2; 8 nucleotides line up with TRBD1. Germline CDR1 and CDR2: MDHEN and SYDVKM. With 1 base clipped from V and 2 bases from J, the junction kept 15 bases outside the gene matches. CDR3 length equals 19 residues. CDR3 DNA sequence: TGTGCCAGCAGTTTATTAGTGGGACAGGATTCATGGGGCAACTATGGCTACACCTTC. This sequence encodes CASSLLVGQDSWGNYGYTF.

This rearrangement joins TRBV5-1 to TRBJ2-6; possibly TRBD2 for D (6 bases). Germline loops: CDR1 SGHRS, CDR2 YFSETQ. V lost 4 bases to trimming and J lost 0 bases, with 14 bases between them. This CDR3 spans 17 amino acids. The CDR3 DNA sequence: TGCGCCAGCAGCCTCGGGAGTGACAGCTCTGGGGCCAACGTCCTGACTTTC. Translating it yields CASSLGSDSSGANVLTF.

The rearrangement uses TRBV28 and TRBJ1-6, with a possible D match to TRBD1 (5 bases). The germline V gene encodes CDR1 MDHEN and CDR2 SYDVKM. The CDR3 consists of 11 residues. Trimming pared 8 bases from V and 10 bases from J, leaving 9 bases between. The CDR3 sequence is CASQGESPLHF. CDR3 coding DNA: TGTGCCAGCCAGGGTGAATCACCCCTCCACTTT.

The chain uses TRBV28 and TRBJ1-2; 7 bases map to TRBD1. V trimming: 6 bases; J trimming: 10 bases; junction bases outside the gene matches: 5. The CDR3 spans 11 residues. Germline lookup yields CDR1 MDHEN and CDR2 SYDVKM. The CDR3 loop reads CASRTDRDYTF. The CDR3, as DNA: TGTGCCAGCAGGACTGACAGGGACTACACCTTC.

The V call is TRBV5-1, the J call TRBJ1-1; a possible D gene is TRBD1 (6 bases). The CDR3 spans 14 residues. V was pared by 0 bases and J by 8 bases, with 14 bases between. Germline-derived CDR1 and CDR2 are SGHRS and YFSETQ. The CDR3 is CASSLDGGAREAFF. Written as DNA, the CDR3 is TGCGCCAGCAGCTTGGACGGGGGCGCGAGGGAAGCTTTCTTT.

V and J are TRBV28 and TRBJ1-2; possible D gene TRBD1, 5 bases. Trimming took 5 bases from V and 4 from J, leaving 8 bases between them. Germline CDR1 is MDHEN and CDR2 is SYDVKM. There are 12 residues in the CDR3. CDR3 nucleotide sequence: TGTGCCAGCAGTCAAGACAGCTATGGCTACACCTTC. As protein: CASSQDSYGYTF.

The chain uses TRBV27 and TRBJ1-1, with D maybe TRBD1 (6 bases). Trimming pared 4 bases from V and 11 bases from J, leaving 17 bases between. This CDR3 contains 13 residues. Germline V lookup: CDR1 MNHEY, CDR2 SMNVEV (reference sequence). For the CDR3, the DNA is TGTGCCAGCAGTTCGCGGGACACCCTCGGGGCTTTCTTT. Its protein product is CASSSRDTLGAFF.

The chain is built from TRBV13 and TRBJ1-2; D unclear. Germline-derived CDR1 and CDR2 are PRHDT and FYEKMQ (reference sequence). This CDR3 region has 14 residues. Deletions cut 5 bases from V and 8 bases from J, with 18 bases between. The CDR3 sequence is CASSPRRMDWGYTF. CDR3 in DNA: TGTGCCAGCAGCCCAAGGAGGATGGACTGGGGCTACACCTTC.

The rearrangement joins TRBV19 to TRBJ1-5, with TRBD1 matching 8 bases. V lost 6 bases, J lost 7 bases, and 14 bases stayed unmatched. The CDR3 covers 16 residues. The germline V gene has CDR1 LNHDA and CDR2 SQIVND (reference sequence). CDR3 residues: CASRTGMGQVEQPQHF. CDR3 in DNA: TGTGCCAGTAGAACAGGGATGGGACAGGTTGAGCAGCCCCAGCATTTT.

The chain combines TRBV19 with TRBJ1-4; a possible D gene is TRBD1 (6 bases). Germline V gene sequence: CDR1 LNHDA, CDR2 SQIVND (reference sequence). The CDR3 spans 13 residues. Trimming pared 8 bases from V and 4 bases from J, leaving 11 bases between. The DNA of the CDR3 is TGTGCCAGTTGCGGACAGAATAATGAAAAACTGTTTTTT. Protein: CASCGQNNEKLFF.

The rearrangement links TRBV28 to TRBJ1-5; D is perhaps TRBD1 (6 bases). The CDR3 totals 16 residues. V dropped 2 bases and J dropped 3 bases, with 14 bases sitting between them. Germline V gives CDR1 MDHEN, CDR2 SYDVKM. CDR3 in amino acids: CASSLPATGNNQPQHF. The CDR3 DNA is TGTGCCAGCAGTTTACCGGCCACAGGGAACAATCAGCCCCAGCATTTT.

This chain joins TRBV9 and TRBJ1-1, with TRBD1 matching 9 bases. V shed 1 base, J shed 1 base, and the junction held 2 bases outside the gene matches. The CDR3 has 15 amino acids. Per the germline V gene, CDR1 is SGDLS and CDR2 is YYNGEE. The CDR3 loop is CASSVTDRGNTEAFF. The CDR3 region has the DNA TGTGCCAGCAGCGTAACGGACAGGGGGAACACTGAAGCTTTCTTT.

The chain couples TRBV9 to TRBJ2-1; possible D gene TRBD1, 6 bases. There are 13 residues in the CDR3. V lost 4 bases and J 5 bases, leaving 10 bases between the germline ends. Germline V gene sequence: CDR1 SGDLS, CDR2 YYNGEE. The CDR3 is CASSPGTNNEQFF. CDR3 nucleotide sequence: TGTGCCAGCAGCCCGGGGACAAACAATGAGCAGTTCTTC.

This chain connects TRBV11-3 to TRBJ2-5, with a tentative D call TRBD1 (6 bases). From germline, CDR1 is SGHNT and CDR2 YENEEA. Trimming left V 3 bases short and J 2 bases short, with 10 bases between. The CDR3 covers 14 residues. CDR3 nucleotide sequence: TGTGCCAGCAGCTTCATTGGACAGCAAGAGACCCAGTACTTC. Protein: CASSFIGQQETQYF. The whole variable domain, filled in from reference TRBV11-3 and TRBJ2-5, reads EAGVVQSPRYKIIEKKQPVAFWCNPISGHNTLYWYLQNLGQGPELLIRYENEEAVDDSQLPKDRFSAERLKGVDSTLKIQPAELGDSAVYLCASSFIGQQETQYFGPGTRLLVL.

This chain's CDR3 is CAIAGTYQETQYF. In DNA, the CDR3 is TGTGCCATCGCGGGGACATACCAAGAGACCCAGTACTTC. The genes are TRBV10-3 and TRBJ2-5; D is possibly TRBD1 or TRBD2 (6 bases each). This CDR3 has 13 residues. Germline CDR1 reads ENHRY; CDR2 reads SYGVKD. V lost 8 bases to trimming and J lost 0 bases, with 10 bases between them.

CDR3 sequence: CASSPPGGSNQPQHF. In DNA form, the CDR3 reads TGTGCCAGCAGCCCCCCGGGCGGGAGCAATCAGCCCCAGCATTTT. This sequence joins TRBV7-2 and TRBJ1-5; D not certain. CDR1 and CDR2 from the germline V gene are SGHTA and FQGNSA. The ends were cut back, 5 bases at V and 1 base at J, with 12 bases in the middle. The CDR3 contains 15 residues.

The chain uses TRBV5-6 and TRBJ2-7; 9 nucleotides align to TRBD1. V lost 4 bases to trimming and J lost 1 base; unmatched junction nucleotides: 9. The CDR3 totals 16 residues. Germline CDR1 SGHDT, CDR2 YYEEEE. The CDR3 sequence: CASSPSPGTGSYEQYF. CDR3 coding DNA: TGTGCCAGCAGCCCCTCCCCCGGGACAGGGTCCTACGAGCAGTACTTC.

The chain carries TRBV28 and TRBJ1-5; D is possibly TRBD1 (6 bases). The CDR3 totals 15 residues. V lost 5 bases and J 3 bases, leaving 14 bases between the germline ends. CDR1 is MDHEN and CDR2 is SYDVKM in the germline V gene. DNA of the CDR3: TGTGCCAGCAGTACGCCCACAGGGAACAATCAGCCCCAGCATTTT. Translation: CASSTPTGNNQPQHF. The full variable domain, its missing parts supplied by reference TRBV28 and TRBJ1-5, is DVKVTQSSRYLVKRTGEKVFLECVQDMDHENMFWYRQDPGLGLRLIYFSYDVKMKEKGDIPEGYSVSREKKERFSLILESASTNQTSMYLCASSTPTGNNQPQHFGDGTRLSIL.